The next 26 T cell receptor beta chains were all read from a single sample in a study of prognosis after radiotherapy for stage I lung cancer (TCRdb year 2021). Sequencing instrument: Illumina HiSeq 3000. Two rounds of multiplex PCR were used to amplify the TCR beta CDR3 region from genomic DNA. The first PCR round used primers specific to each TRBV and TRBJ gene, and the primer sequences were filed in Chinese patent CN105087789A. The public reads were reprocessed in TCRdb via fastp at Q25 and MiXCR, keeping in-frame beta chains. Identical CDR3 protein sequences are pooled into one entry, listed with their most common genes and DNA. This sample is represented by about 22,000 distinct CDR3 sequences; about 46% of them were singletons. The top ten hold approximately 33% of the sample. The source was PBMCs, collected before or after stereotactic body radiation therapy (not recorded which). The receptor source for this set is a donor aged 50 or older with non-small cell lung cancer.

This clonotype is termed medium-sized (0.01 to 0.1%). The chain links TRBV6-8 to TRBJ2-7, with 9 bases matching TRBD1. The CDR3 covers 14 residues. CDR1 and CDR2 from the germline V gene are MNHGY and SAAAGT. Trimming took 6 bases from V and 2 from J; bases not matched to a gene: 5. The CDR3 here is CASSSGTGTYEQYF. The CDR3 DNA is TGTGCCAGCAGCTCCGGGACAGGGACCTACGAGCAGTACTTC.

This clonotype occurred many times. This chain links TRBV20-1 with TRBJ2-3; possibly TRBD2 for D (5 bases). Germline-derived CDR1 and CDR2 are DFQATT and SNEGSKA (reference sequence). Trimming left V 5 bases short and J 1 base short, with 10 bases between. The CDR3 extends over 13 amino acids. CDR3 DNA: TGCAGTGCTGGGAGTTGGGGCACAGATACGCAGTATTTT. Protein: CSAGSWGTDTQYF.

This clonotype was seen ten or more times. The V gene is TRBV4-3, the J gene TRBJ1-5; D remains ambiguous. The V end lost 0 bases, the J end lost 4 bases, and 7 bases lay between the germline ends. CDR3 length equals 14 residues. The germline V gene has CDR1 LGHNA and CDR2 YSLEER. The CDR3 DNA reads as TGCGCCAGCAGCCAAGATCGGAGTAATCAGCCCCAGCATTTT. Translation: CASSQDRSNQPQHF.

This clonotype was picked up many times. The CDR3: CASSSTGTSGENEQFF. Written as DNA, the CDR3 is TGTGCCAGCAGCTCTACCGGGACTAGCGGGGAAAATGAGCAGTTCTTC. The rearrangement uses TRBV7-3 and TRBJ2-1, with TRBD2 matching over 13 bases. V trimming: 4 bases; J trimming: 7 bases; junction bases outside the gene matches: 7. Per the germline V gene, CDR1 is SGHTA and CDR2 is FQGTGA. The CDR3 consists of 16 residues.

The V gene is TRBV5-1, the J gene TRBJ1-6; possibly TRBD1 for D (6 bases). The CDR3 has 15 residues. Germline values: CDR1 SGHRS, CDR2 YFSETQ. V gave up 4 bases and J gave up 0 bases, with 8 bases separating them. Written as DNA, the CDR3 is TGCGCCAGCAGCAGGGACATCTCCTATAATTCACCCCTCCACTTT. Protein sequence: CASSRDISYNSPLHF.

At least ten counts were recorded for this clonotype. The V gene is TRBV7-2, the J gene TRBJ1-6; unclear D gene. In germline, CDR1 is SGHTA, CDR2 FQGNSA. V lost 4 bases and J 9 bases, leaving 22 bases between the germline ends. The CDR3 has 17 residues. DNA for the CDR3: TGTGCCAGCAGCTCAGGTGCAGTGGCAGCTCAGGCTTCACCCCTCCACTTT. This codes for CASSSGAVAAQASPLHF.

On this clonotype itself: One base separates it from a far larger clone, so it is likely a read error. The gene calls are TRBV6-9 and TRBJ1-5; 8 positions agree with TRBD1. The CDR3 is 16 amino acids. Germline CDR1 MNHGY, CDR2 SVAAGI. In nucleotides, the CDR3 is TGTGCCATCAGTTACCAGACAGGGGATAGCAATCAGCCCCAGCATTTT. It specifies CAISYQTGDSNQPQHF.

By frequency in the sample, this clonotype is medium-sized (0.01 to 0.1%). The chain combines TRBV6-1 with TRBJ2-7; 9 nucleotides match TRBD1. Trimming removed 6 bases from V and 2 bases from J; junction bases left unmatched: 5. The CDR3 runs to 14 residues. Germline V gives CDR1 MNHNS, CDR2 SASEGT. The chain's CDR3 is CASSLWTGAYEQYF. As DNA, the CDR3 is TGTGCCAGCAGCCTATGGACAGGGGCCTACGAGCAGTACTTC.

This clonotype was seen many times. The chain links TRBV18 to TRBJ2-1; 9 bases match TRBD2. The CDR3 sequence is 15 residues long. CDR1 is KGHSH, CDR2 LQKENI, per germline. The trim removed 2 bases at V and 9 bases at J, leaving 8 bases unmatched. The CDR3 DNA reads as TGTGCCAGCTCACCAAAAGCGGGGGGCGAGGGTGAGCAGTTCTTC. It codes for CASSPKAGGEGEQFF. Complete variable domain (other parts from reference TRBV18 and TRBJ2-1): NAGVMQNPRHLVRRRGQEARLRCSPMKGHSHVYWYRQLPEEGLKFMVYLQKENIIDESGMPKERFSAEFPKEGPSILRIQQVVRGDSAAYFCASSPKAGGEGEQFFGPGTRLTVL.

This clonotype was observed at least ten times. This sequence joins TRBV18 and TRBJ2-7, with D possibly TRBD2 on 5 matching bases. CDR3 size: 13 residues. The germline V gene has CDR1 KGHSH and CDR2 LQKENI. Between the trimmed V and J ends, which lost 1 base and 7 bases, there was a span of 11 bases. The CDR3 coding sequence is TGTGCCAGCTCACCACAGGCCTGGGAGGAGCAGTACTTC. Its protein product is CASSPQAWEEQYF.

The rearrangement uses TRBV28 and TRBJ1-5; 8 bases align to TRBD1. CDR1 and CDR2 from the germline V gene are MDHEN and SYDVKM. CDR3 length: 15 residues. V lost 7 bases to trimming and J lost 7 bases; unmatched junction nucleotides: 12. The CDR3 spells CASTRGGAGGQPQHF. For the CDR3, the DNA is TGTGCCAGCACCCGGGGAGGGGCAGGGGGCCAGCCCCAGCATTTT.

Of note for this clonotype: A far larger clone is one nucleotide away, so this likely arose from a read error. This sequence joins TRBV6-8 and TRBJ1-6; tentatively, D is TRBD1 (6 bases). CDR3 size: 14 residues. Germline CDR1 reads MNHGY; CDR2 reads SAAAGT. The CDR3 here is CSSSYLGGRSPLHF. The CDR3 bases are TGTTCCAGCAGTTACTTAGGGGGACGGTCACCCCTCCACTTT.

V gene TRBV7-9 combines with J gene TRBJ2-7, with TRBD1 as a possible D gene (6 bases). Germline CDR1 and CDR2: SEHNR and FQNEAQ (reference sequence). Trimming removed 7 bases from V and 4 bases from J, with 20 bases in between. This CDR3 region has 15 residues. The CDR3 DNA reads TGTGCCAGCATCCCGGACGACAGGTGGCGGTACGAGCAGTACTTC. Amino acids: CASIPDDRWRYEQYF.

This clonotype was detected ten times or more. This chain's CDR3 is CASSAGLAGTYEQYF. The CDR3 DNA follows: TGCGCCAGCAGCGCCGGACTAGCGGGTACCTACGAGCAGTACTTC. V and J are TRBV5-1 and TRBJ2-7; 11 bases align to TRBD2. CDR1 SGHRS and CDR2 YFSETQ come from the germline V gene. The CDR3 has 15 residues. Unmatched junction bases numbered 5, after V lost 4 bases and J lost 2 bases.

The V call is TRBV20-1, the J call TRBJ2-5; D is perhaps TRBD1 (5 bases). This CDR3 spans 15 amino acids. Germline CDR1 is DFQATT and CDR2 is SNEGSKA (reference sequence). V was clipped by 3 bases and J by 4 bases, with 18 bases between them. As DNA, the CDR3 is TGCAGTGCTAGCCTTTTGAAGGGGATTGGAGAGACCCAGTACTTC. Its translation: CSASLLKGIGETQYF.

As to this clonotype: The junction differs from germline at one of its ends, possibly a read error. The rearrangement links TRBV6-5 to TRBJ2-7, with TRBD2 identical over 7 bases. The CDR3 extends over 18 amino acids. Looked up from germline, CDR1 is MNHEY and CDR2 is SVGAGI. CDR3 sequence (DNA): TGTGCCAGCAGTTTATCCCCTGTGGGACTATTAACTACCTACGATCAGTACTTC. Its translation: CASSLSPVGLLTTYDQYF.

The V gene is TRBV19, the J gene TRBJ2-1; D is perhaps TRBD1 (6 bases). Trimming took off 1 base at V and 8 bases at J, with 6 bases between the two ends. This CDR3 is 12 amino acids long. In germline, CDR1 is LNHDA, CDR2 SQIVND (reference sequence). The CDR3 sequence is CASSIGGHEQFF. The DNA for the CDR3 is TGTGCCAGTAGTATAGGGGGGCATGAGCAGTTCTTC.

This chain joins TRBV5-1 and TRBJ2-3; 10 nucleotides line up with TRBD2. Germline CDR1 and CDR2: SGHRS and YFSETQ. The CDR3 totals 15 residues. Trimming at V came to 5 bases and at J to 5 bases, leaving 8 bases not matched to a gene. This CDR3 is CASRTLAGRGDTQYF. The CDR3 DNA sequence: TGCGCCAGCAGAACACTAGCGGGGAGAGGAGATACGCAGTATTTT.

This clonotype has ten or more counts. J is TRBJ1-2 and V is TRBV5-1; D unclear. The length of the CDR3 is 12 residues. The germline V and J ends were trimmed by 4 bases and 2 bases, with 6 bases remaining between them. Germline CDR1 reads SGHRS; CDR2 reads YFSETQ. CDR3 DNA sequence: TGCGCCAGCAGCCCGGGGAACTATGGCTACACCTTC. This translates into CASSPGNYGYTF.

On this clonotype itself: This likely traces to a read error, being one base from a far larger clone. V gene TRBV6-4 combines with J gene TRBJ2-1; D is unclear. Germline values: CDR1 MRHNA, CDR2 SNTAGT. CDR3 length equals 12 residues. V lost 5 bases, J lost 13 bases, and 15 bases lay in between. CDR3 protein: CASSYGATDQFF. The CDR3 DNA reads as TGTGCCAGCAGTTACGGAGCAACTGATCAGTTCTTC.

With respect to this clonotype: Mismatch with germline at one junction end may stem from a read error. CDR3 coding DNA: TGCGCCAGCAGCCAAGGCAGGCAGTACACCGTGGAGCTGTTTTTT. Residues: CASSQGRQYTVELFF. The chain recombines TRBV4-1 with TRBJ2-2; no clear D. Germline lookup yields CDR1 MGHRA and CDR2 YSYEKL. The CDR3 spans 15 residues.

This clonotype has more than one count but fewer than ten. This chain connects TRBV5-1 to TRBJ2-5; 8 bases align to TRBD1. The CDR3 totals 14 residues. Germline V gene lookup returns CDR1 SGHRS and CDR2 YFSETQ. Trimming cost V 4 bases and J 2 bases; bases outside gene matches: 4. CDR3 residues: CASSQTGGQETQYF. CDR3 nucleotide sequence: TGCGCCAGCAGCCAAACAGGGGGTCAAGAGACCCAGTACTTC.

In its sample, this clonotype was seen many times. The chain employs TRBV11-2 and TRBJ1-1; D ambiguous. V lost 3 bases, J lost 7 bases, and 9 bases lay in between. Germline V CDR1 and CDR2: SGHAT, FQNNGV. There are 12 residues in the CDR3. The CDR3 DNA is TGTGCCAGCAGCTTTAATAGAGTTGAAGCTTTCTTT. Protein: CASSFNRVEAFF.

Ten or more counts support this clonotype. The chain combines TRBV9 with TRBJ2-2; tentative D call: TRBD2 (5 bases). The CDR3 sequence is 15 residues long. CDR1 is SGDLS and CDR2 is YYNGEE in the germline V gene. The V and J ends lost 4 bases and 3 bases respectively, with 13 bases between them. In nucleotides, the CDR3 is TGTGCCAGCAGCCCCCGGGGAAAATACACCGGGGAGCTGTTTTTT. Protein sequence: CASSPRGKYTGELFF.

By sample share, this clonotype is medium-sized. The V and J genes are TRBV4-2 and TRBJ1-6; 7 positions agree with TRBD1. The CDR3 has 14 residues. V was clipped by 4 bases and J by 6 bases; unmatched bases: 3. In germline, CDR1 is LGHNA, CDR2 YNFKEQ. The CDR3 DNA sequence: TGTGCCAGCAGCCGGGACAGCCGTAATTCACCCCTCCACTTT. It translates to CASSRDSRNSPLHF.

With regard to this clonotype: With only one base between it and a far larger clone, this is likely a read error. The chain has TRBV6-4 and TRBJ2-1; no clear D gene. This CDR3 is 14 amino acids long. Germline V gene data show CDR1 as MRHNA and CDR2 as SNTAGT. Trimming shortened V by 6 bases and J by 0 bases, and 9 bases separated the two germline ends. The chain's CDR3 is CASSRVGSYNEQFF. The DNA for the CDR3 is TGTGCCAGCAGCCGAGTGGGCTCCTACAATGAGCAGTTCTTC.